Described below is a single T cell receptor (beta chain) sequence and its context. Antigen: not known. A far more abundant clone sits one base away, making this likely a read error. This record belongs to a study of regulatory T cells in long-lasting Graves disease. Overall study: The definition of persistent Graves' disease was over 5 years of antithyroid drugs with positive TSH receptor antibodies. Study conclusions and caveats: There were preferences for TRBV28, TRBJ1-2 and TRBJ2-5 in persistent disease. Compared with new cases, persistent Graves' patients showed reduced TCR diversity.

Described time point: persistent/refractory GD, antithyroid drugs over 5 years with positive TRAb. The TCR library was made from RNA that had been extracted from PBMCs in TRIzol. As a group, patients came from one endocrinology department in Xi'an, China. Trimming left V 2 bases short and J 10 bases short, with 18 bases between. CDR3 size: 15 residues. For TCR beta, libraries came from iRepertoire HTBI primers and Arm-PCR of CDR3 regions. TCRdb fed the multiplex PCR reads into MiXCR, producing one record per CDR3 protein. This sample yields 400,000 to 500,000 distinct CDR3 sequences, of which about 22% are seen a single time; around 7% belongs to the top ten.

The rearrangement links TRBV12-3 or TRBV12-4 to TRBJ2-1; D may be TRBD2 (5 bases). The material was peripheral blood mononuclear cells (PBMCs), obtained when the disease was refractory, from a patient treated with antithyroid drugs. This clonotype originated in a female donor with Graves disease. The CDR3 reads CASSLRSVAEGEQFF. The CDR3 bases are TGTGCCAGCAGTTTACGTAGCGTTGCCGAGGGAGAGCAGTTCTTC.